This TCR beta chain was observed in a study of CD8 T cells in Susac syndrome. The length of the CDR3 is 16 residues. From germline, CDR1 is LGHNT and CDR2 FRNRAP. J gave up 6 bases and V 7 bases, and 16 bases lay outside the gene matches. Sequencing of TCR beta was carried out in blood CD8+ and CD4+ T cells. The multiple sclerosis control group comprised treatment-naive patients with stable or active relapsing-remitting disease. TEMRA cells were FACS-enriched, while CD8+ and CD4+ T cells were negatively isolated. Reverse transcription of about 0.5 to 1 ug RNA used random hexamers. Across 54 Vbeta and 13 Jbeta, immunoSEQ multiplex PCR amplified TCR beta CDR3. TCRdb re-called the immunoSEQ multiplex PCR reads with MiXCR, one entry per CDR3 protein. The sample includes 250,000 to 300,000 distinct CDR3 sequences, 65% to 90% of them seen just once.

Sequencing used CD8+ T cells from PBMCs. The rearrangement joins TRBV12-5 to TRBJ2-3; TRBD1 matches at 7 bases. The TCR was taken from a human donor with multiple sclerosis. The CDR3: CASAVRQGFSFDTQYF. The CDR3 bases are TGTGCTAGTGCCGTACGACAGGGATTCTCCTTCGATACGCAGTATTTT.